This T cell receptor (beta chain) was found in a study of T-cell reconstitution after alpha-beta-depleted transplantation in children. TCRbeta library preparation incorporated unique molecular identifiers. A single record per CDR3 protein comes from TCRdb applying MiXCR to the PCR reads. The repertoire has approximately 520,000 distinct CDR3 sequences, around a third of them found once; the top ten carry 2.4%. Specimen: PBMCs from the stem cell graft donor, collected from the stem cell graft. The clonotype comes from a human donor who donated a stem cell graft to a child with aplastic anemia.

The CDR3 sequence: CASSPRPATSGLRGTEQFF. The CDR3 nucleotides read TGTGCCAGCTCACCGAGACCCGCGACTAGCGGTCTAAGGGGTACTGAGCAGTTCTTC. V is TRBV18 and J is TRBJ2-1; 9 nucleotides match TRBD2. Germline trimming cut 3 bases from V and 9 bases from J; bases unmatched to any gene: 21. There are 19 residues in the CDR3. Germline CDR1 is KGHSH and CDR2 is LQKENI.